This TCR beta chain stems from a study of blood T cell repertoires in COVID-19. Across the study: From the United States, Italy and Spain came samples of acute and convalescent COVID-19. PBMCs, B-cell-depleted T cells, or T cells provided the cDNA or gDNA that made up the material.

This clone appeared a single time. Other DNA sequences from this sample encode an identical CDR3 as well. Trimming shortened V by 2 bases and J by 5 bases, and 6 bases separated the two germline ends. In germline, CDR1 is MDHEN, CDR2 SYDVKM. CDR3 length equals 12 residues. Clones were read by immunoSEQ multiplex PCR, and TCRdb kept only the in-frame ones, dropping some. The sample carries roughly 250,000 clones, 70% to 90% recorded once. Donors of Cohort 3 who recovered were those that had two negative PCRs, clearance, or symptom resolution. The sample comprised PBMCs or T cells enriched from blood (not recorded which). This chain links TRBV28 with TRBJ1-2, with D tentatively TRBD1 (6 bases). The sequence derives from a woman between 45 and 60 years old who had recovered from COVID-19. CDR3 DNA sequence: TGTGCCAGCAGTTTAACAGGGTATGGCTACACCTTC. Translated, it gives CASSLTGYGYTF.